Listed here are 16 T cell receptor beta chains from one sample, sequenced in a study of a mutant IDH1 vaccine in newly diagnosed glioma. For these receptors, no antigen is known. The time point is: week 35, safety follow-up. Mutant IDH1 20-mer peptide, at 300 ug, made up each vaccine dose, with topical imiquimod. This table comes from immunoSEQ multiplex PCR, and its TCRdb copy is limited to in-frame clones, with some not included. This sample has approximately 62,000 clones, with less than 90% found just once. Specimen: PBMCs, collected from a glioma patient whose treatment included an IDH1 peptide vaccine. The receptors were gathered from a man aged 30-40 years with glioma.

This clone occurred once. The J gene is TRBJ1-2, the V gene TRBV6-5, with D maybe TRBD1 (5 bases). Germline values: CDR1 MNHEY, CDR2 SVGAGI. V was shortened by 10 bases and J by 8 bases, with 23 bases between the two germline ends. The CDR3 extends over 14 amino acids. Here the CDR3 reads CATNTRGSGWGYTF. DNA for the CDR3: TGTGCCACCAATACCCGGGGCTCCGGGTGGGGCTACACCTTC.

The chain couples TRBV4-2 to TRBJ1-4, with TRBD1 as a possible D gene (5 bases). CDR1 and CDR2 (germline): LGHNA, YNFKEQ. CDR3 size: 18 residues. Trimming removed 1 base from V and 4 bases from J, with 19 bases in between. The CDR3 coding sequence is TGTGCCAGCAGCCAAGCGGCCGGACACGGAGCTAATAATGAAAAACTGTTTTTT. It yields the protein CASSQAAGHGANNEKLFF.

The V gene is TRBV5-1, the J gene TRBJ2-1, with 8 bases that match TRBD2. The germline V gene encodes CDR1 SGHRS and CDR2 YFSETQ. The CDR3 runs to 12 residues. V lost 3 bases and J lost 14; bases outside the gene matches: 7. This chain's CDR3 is CASSSGLAGEFF. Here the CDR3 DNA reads TGCGCCAGCAGCTCCGGACTAGCTGGGGAGTTCTTC.

CDR3 sequence reads: CASTTTGLTGGFDEQYF. DNA for the CDR3: TGTGCCAGCACCACTACAGGGTTGACAGGGGGCTTCGACGAGCAGTACTTC. This chain joins TRBV27 and TRBJ2-7; 10 positions match TRBD1. CDR1 is MNHEY, CDR2 SMNVEV, per germline (reference sequence). CDR3 length: 17 amino acids. V lost 7 bases to trimming and J lost 5 bases; unmatched junction nucleotides: 17.

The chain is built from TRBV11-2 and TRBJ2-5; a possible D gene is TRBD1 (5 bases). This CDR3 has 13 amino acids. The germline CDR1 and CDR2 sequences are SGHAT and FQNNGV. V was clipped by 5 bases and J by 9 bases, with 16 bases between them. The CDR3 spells CASSPDQGRAQYF. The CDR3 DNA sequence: TGTGCCAGCAGCCCCGACCAAGGCAGGGCCCAGTACTTC.

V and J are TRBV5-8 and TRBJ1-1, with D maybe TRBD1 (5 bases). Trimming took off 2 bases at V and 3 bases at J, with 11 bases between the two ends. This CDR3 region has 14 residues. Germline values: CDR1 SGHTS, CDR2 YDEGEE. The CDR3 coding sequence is TGTGCCAGCAGCTTTGGGGGTTGGGACACTGAAGCTTTCTTT. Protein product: CASSFGGWDTEAFF.

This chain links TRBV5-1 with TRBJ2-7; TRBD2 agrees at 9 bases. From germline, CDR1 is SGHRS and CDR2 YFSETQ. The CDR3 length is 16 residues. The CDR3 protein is CDPYPVMLAGSYEQYF. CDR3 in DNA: TGCGACCCGTATCCAGTAATGCTAGCGGGGAGCTACGAGCAGTACTTC.

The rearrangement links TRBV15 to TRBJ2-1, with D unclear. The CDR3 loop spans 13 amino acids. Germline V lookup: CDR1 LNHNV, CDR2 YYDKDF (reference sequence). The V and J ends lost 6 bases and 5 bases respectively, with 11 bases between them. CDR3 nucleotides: TGTGCCACCAGTTCTAGACACGACAATGAGCAGTTCTTC. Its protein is CATSSRHDNEQFF.

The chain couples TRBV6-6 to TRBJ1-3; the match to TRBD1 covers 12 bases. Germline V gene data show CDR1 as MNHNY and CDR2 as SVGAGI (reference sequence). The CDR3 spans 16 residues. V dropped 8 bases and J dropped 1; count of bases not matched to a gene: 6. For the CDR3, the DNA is TGTGCCAGCCGTGGGACAGGGGGCGCTTCTGGAAACACCATATATTTT. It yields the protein CASRGTGGASGNTIYF.

The CDR3 loop reads CASSFGGGYTEAFF. CDR3 nucleotides: TGTGCCAGCAGCTTCGGCGGCGGATACACTGAAGCTTTCTTT. V and J are TRBV7-9 and TRBJ1-1, with D uncertain. The V gene's germline CDR1 is SEHNR and CDR2 FQNEAQ (reference sequence). V dropped 3 bases and J dropped 3 bases, with 11 bases sitting between them. The CDR3 length is 14 residues.

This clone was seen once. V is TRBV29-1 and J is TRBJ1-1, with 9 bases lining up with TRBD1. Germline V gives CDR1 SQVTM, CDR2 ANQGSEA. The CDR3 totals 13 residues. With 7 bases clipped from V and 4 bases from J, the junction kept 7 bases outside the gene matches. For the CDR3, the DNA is TGCAGCGCCGGGGACAGGGAGAGCACTGAAGCTTTCTTT. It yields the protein CSAGDRESTEAFF. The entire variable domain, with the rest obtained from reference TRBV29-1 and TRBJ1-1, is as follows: SAVISQKPSRDICQRGTSLTIQCQVDSQVTMMFWYRQQPGQSLTLIATANQGSEATYESGFVIDKFPISRPNLTFSTLTVSNMSPEDSSIYLCSAGDRESTEAFFGQGTRLTVV.

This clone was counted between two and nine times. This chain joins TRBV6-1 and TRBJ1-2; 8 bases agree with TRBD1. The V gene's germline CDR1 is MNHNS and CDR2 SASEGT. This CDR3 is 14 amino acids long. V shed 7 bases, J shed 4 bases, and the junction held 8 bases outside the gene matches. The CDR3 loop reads CASNLGQGGYGYTF. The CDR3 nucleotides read TGTGCCAGCAATCTAGGACAGGGAGGCTATGGCTACACCTTC.

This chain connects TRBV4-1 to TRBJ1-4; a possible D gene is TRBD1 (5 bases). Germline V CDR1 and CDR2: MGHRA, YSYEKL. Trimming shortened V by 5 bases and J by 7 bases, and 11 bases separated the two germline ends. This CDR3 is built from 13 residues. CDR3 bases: TGCGCCAGCAGCAAGGGACTCCCTGAAAAACTGTTTTTT. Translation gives CASSKGLPEKLFF.

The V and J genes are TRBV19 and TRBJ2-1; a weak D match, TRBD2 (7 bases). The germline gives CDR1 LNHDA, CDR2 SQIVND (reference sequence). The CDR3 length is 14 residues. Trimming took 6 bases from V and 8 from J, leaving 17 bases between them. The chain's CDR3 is CASSPGGTPDEQFF. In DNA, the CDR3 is TGTGCCAGTAGCCCGGGGGGCACTCCGGATGAGCAGTTCTTC.

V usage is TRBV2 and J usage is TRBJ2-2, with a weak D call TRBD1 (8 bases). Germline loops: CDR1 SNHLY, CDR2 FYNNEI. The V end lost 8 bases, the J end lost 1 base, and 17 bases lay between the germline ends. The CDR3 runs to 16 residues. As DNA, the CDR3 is TGTGCCAGCGACAAGCGGGGACAGGAGAACACCGGGGAGCTGTTTTTT. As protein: CASDKRGQENTGELFF.

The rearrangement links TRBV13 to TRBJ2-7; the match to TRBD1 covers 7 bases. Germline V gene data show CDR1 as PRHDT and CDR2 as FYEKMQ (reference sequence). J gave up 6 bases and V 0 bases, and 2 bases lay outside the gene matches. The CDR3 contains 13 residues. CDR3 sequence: CASSLGQGREQYF. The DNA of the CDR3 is TGTGCCAGCAGCTTAGGACAGGGGCGCGAGCAGTACTTC.